These 27 T cell receptor beta chains share one sample of origin, sequenced in a study of siplizumab effects on memory and regulatory T cells. Sequencing used immunoSEQ multiplex PCR; TCRdb keeps in-frame clones, though not all of them. This sample carries approximately 100,000 clones, about 90% of them seen once, and the ten largest clones take approximately 0.66%. The sample taken for sequencing was Tregs sorted from blood. These receptors were collected from a human donor in good health.

This chain joins TRBV11-2 and TRBJ2-5, with TRBD2 identical over 9 bases. Germline assignment: CDR1 SGHAT and CDR2 FQNNGV. CDR3 length: 15 amino acids. With V trimmed by 5 bases and J by 5 bases, 9 bases remained unmatched. As DNA, the CDR3 is TGTGCCAGCAGCCCTAGGGGCGCGGGAGGGGAGACCCAGTACTTC. It yields the protein CASSPRGAGGETQYF. The entire variable domain, with the rest obtained from reference TRBV11-2 and TRBJ2-5, is as follows: EAGVAQSPRYKIIEKRQSVAFWCNPISGHATLYWYQQILGQGPKLLIQFQNNGVVDDSQLPKDRFSAERLKGVDSTLKIQPAKLEDSAVYLCASSPRGAGGETQYFGPGTRLLVL.

The chain carries TRBV6-5 and TRBJ1-3; D may be TRBD1 (6 bases). V was pared by 2 bases and J by 0 bases, with 8 bases between. This CDR3 is built from 15 residues. Germline-derived CDR1 and CDR2 are MNHEY and SVGAGI. The CDR3 spells CASSYDRSSGNTIYF. The CDR3 DNA reads TGTGCCAGCAGTTACGACAGGAGCTCTGGAAACACCATATATTTT.

This chain links TRBV14 with TRBJ2-1, with TRBD2 identical over 9 bases. Germline values: CDR1 SGHDN, CDR2 FVKESK. V lost 4 bases and J lost 6; bases outside the gene matches: 7. The CDR3 sequence is 15 residues long. The CDR3 loop reads CASSPWTSVSNEQFF. Written as DNA, the CDR3 is TGTGCCAGCAGCCCCTGGACTAGCGTAAGCAATGAGCAGTTCTTC.

The chain is built from TRBV4-1 and TRBJ2-1; maybe TRBD2 (6 bases). The CDR3 extends over 16 amino acids. Germline lookup yields CDR1 MGHRA and CDR2 YSYEKL. V was pared by 5 bases and J by 2 bases, with 16 bases between. CDR3 sequence reads: CASSLRDSPPYNEQFF. CDR3 sequence (DNA): TGCGCCAGCAGCTTACGGGACTCGCCCCCCTACAATGAGCAGTTCTTC.

The chain has TRBV10-1 and TRBJ2-3; 11 positions match TRBD1. This CDR3 has 15 amino acids. With 6 bases clipped from V and 5 bases from J, the junction kept 7 bases outside the gene matches. The germline CDR1 and CDR2 sequences are WNHNN and SYGVQD (reference sequence). The CDR3 sequence: CASSPDRGRGDTQYF. The CDR3 DNA reads as TGCGCCAGCAGCCCGGACAGGGGGCGAGGAGATACGCAGTATTTT.

A note on this clone: Other DNA variants within this sample encode the same CDR3. The chain links TRBV20-1 to TRBJ2-1; the D is unclear. The germline CDR1 and CDR2 sequences are DFQATT and SNEGSKA (reference sequence). The CDR3 runs 11 residues. The V end was cut by 4 bases, the J end by 0 bases, with 1 base between. CDR3 bases: TGCAGTGCTAACTCCTACAATGAGCAGTTCTTC. Residues: CSANSYNEQFF.

This chain uses TRBV4-1 with TRBJ2-2, with a weak D call TRBD1 (5 bases). CDR1 MGHRA and CDR2 YSYEKL come from the germline V gene. Between the trimmed V and J ends, which lost 0 bases and 6 bases, there was a span of 11 bases. The CDR3 runs 15 residues. CDR3 loop: CASSQDRVRSGELFF. The CDR3, as DNA: TGCGCCAGCAGCCAAGACAGGGTTCGGTCCGGGGAGCTGTTTTTT.

The chain recombines TRBV5-6 with TRBJ1-2; TRBD1 is a possible D gene (5 bases). The CDR3 is 17 residues long. Germline V gene sequence: CDR1 SGHDT, CDR2 YYEEEE. V was pared by 1 base and J by 6 bases, with 22 bases between. The CDR3 DNA reads TGTGCCAGCAGCTTGATTCGGACACCGAAAGGGCGGGATGGCTACACCTTC. It specifies CASSLIRTPKGRDGYTF.

CDR3 sequence: CASSFPSFREYNEQFF. The CDR3 nucleotides are TGTGCCAGCAGTTTCCCCTCTTTTAGGGAGTACAATGAGCAGTTCTTC. The chain uses TRBV28 and TRBJ2-1; D may be TRBD2 (5 bases). CDR3 length: 16 amino acids. CDR1 and CDR2 from the germline V gene are MDHEN and SYDVKM. Trimming shortened V by 3 bases and J by 4 bases, and 16 bases separated the two germline ends.

This clone turned up a few times. The chain employs TRBV7-6 and TRBJ1-1; D gene uncertain. The CDR3 length is 13 residues. CDR1 SGHVS and CDR2 FNYEAQ come from the germline V gene. Trimming pared 3 bases from V and 0 bases from J, leaving 5 bases between. The DNA of the CDR3 is TGTGCCAGCAGCTTCCAGATGAACACTGAAGCTTTCTTT. This encodes CASSFQMNTEAFF.

The chain combines TRBV5-1 with TRBJ2-7; D is possibly TRBD1 or TRBD2 (6 bases each). CDR1 SGHRS and CDR2 YFSETQ come from the germline V gene. This CDR3 has 15 residues. Trimming took off 4 bases at V and 4 bases at J, with 18 bases between the two ends. The CDR3 spells CASSETGGNQYEQYF. The CDR3 DNA reads as TGCGCCAGCAGCGAGACAGGAGGGAATCAATACGAGCAGTACTTC. The full variable domain, with the rest looked up from reference TRBV5-1 and TRBJ2-7, is KAGVTQTPRYLIKTRGQQVTLSCSPISGHRSVSWYQQTPGQGLQFLFEYFSETQRNKGNFPGRFSGRQFSNSRSEMNVSTLELGDSALYLCASSETGGNQYEQYFGPGTRLTVT.

The chain has TRBV2 and TRBJ2-3, with 10 bases that match TRBD2. With V trimmed by 6 bases and J by 3 bases, 6 bases remained unmatched. Per germline, CDR1 SNHLY and CDR2 FYNNEI. The CDR3 loop spans 15 amino acids. As DNA, the CDR3 is TGTGCCAGCAGGGCGCTAGCGGGAGAGACAGATACGCAGTATTTT. It yields the protein CASRALAGETDTQYF.

The rearrangement links TRBV4-1 to TRBJ2-1; 9 nucleotides agree with TRBD1. CDR1 MGHRA and CDR2 YSYEKL come from the germline V gene. This CDR3 comprises 17 residues. Trimming took 1 base from V and 5 from J; bases not matched to a gene: 9. The CDR3 reads CASSQGGTGGANNEQFF. The DNA of the CDR3 is TGCGCCAGCAGCCAAGGAGGAACAGGGGGCGCGAACAATGAGCAGTTCTTC.

This rearrangement joins TRBV15 to TRBJ2-1, with 7 bases aligning to TRBD2. The CDR3 covers 12 residues. V shed 8 bases and J 12 bases; nucleotides not matched to a gene: 10. In germline, CDR1 is LNHNV, CDR2 YYDKDF (reference sequence). In DNA form, the CDR3 reads TGTGCCACCTCGGCAGCGGGAATTTTGCAGTTCTTC. Amino acid sequence: CATSAAGILQFF.

The chain carries TRBV5-1 and TRBJ2-1; D is possibly TRBD2 (5 bases). CDR3 length: 14 residues. CDR1 and CDR2 (germline): SGHRS, YFSETQ. Trimming pared 1 base from V and 3 bases from J, leaving 8 bases between. CDR3 sequence (DNA): TGCGCCAGCAGCTTGACTAGTTTCTACAATGAGCAGTTCTTC. The encoded protein is CASSLTSFYNEQFF. The full variable domain, its missing parts supplied by reference TRBV5-1 and TRBJ2-1, is KAGVTQTPRYLIKTRGQQVTLSCSPISGHRSVSWYQQTPGQGLQFLFEYFSETQRNKGNFPGRFSGRQFSNSRSEMNVSTLELGDSALYLCASSLTSFYNEQFFGPGTRLTVL.

This clone was detected only a few times. This rearrangement joins TRBV27 to TRBJ2-1; 7 nucleotides align to TRBD2. Losses at the gene ends were 7 bases for V and 15 bases for J; bases not matched to a gene: 15. Per germline, CDR1 MNHEY and CDR2 SMNVEV (reference sequence). The CDR3 is 13 amino acids. CDR3 nucleotides: TGTGCCAGCACCGAGGGGAGGGGAACGAAACGGTTCTTC. Translation gives CASTEGRGTKRFF.

The V call is TRBV29-1, the J call TRBJ2-3; no reliable D call. Trimming took off 4 bases at V and 1 base at J, with 0 bases between the two ends. CDR3 length: 10 amino acids. The germline gives CDR1 SQVTM, CDR2 ANQGSEA. Here the CDR3 reads CSVGTDTQYF. DNA for the CDR3: TGCAGCGTTGGCACAGATACGCAGTATTTT.

V is TRBV30 and J is TRBJ2-7; D is possibly TRBD2 (7 bases). The CDR3 loop spans 14 amino acids. In germline, CDR1 is GTSNPN, CDR2 SVGIG (reference sequence). V was trimmed by 5 bases and J by 3 bases, leaving 17 bases between them. The CDR3 coding sequence is TGTGCCTGGGGTCTCGGGGGGCGCGTCTACGAGCAGTACTTC. Amino acids: CAWGLGGRVYEQYF.

This clone was observed a few times. This chain uses TRBV7-2 with TRBJ2-7; 7 positions agree with TRBD2. V dropped 0 bases and J dropped 2; count of bases not matched to a gene: 4. The CDR3 runs to 15 residues. Per the germline V gene, CDR1 is SGHTA and CDR2 is FQGNSA. DNA for the CDR3: TGTGCCAGCAGCTTAGCCAGCGGGATAACCTACGAGCAGTACTTC. This encodes CASSLASGITYEQYF.

This chain links TRBV10-3 with TRBJ2-7, with 7 nucleotides matching TRBD1. The junction had 11 bases not matched to a gene; V was cut back by 4 bases and J by 2 bases. CDR3 length: 16 amino acids. Looked up from germline, CDR1 is ENHRY and CDR2 is SYGVKD. CDR3 sequence (DNA): TGTGCCATCAGTGCCGAGGGGGTGGGACAGACCTACGAGCAGTACTTC. Amino acids: CAISAEGVGQTYEQYF.

This clone has a handful of counts. The rearrangement uses TRBV19 and TRBJ1-5, with a possible D match to TRBD1 (6 bases). This CDR3 spans 13 amino acids. The V gene's germline CDR1 is LNHDA and CDR2 SQIVND (reference sequence). V dropped 5 bases and J dropped 7 bases, with 12 bases sitting between them. The CDR3 region is CASSSQGGQPQHF. CDR3 coding DNA: TGTGCCAGTAGTTCACAGGGAGGCCAGCCCCAGCATTTT.

This sequence joins TRBV15 and TRBJ1-1; D uncertain. Trimming cost V 3 bases and J 2 bases, with 10 bases left between them. The CDR3 sequence is 14 residues long. Germline values: CDR1 LNHNV, CDR2 YYDKDF (reference sequence). In DNA, the CDR3 is TGTGCCACCAGCAGCCACGGATTCAACACTGAAGCTTTCTTT. This sequence encodes CATSSHGFNTEAFF.

The CDR3 sequence is CASSYPPDLAGGRRDTQYF. The CDR3 coding sequence is TGTGCCAGCAGCTACCCCCCCGATTTAGCGGGAGGCAGGAGAGATACGCAGTATTTT. The chain is built from TRBV28 and TRBJ2-3; TRBD2 matches at 10 bases. This CDR3 has 19 amino acids. Germline V lookup: CDR1 MDHEN, CDR2 SYDVKM. Trimming cost V 6 bases and J 5 bases; bases outside gene matches: 20.

The chain carries TRBV5-8 and TRBJ1-5, with 11 bases lining up with TRBD1. Trimming removed 4 bases from V and 4 bases from J; junction bases left unmatched: 10. The germline V gene has CDR1 SGHTS and CDR2 YDEGEE. CDR3 length: 17 amino acids. CDR3 protein: CASSPQYGTGGNQPQHF. CDR3 DNA: TGTGCCAGCAGCCCTCAGTACGGGACAGGGGGTAATCAGCCCCAGCATTTT.

The CDR3 sequence is CASSQGSSGRAGELFF. The CDR3 nucleotides read TGCGCCAGCAGCCAAGGATCTAGCGGGAGAGCCGGGGAGCTGTTTTTT. V gene TRBV4-1 combines with J gene TRBJ2-2; TRBD2 matches 10 bases. The CDR3 totals 16 residues. Germline values: CDR1 MGHRA, CDR2 YSYEKL. The V and J ends lost 1 base and 6 bases, in that order; junction bases with no gene match: 5.

The V call is TRBV29-1, the J call TRBJ2-1, with a weak D call TRBD2 (6 bases). V lost 7 bases and J 10 bases, leaving 20 bases between the germline ends. The CDR3 is made up of 13 amino acids. Looked up from germline, CDR1 is SQVTM and CDR2 is ANQGSEA. The CDR3 region has the DNA TGCAGCGCCCTGGGGACTTACGGGCGGGAGCAGTTCTTC. Protein product: CSALGTYGREQFF.

J is TRBJ2-1 and V is TRBV28; weak D call: TRBD2 (6 bases). The CDR3 has 15 residues. V was clipped by 6 bases and J by 4 bases, with 16 bases between them. Germline-derived CDR1 and CDR2 are MDHEN and SYDVKM. The CDR3 loop reads CASSREYRVYNEQFF. The CDR3 nucleotides are TGTGCCAGCAGCCGGGAGTACCGGGTTTACAATGAGCAGTTCTTC.